This T cell receptor beta chain came from a study of cytomegalovirus exposure and HLA in healthy donors (dated by TCRdb to between 2016 and 2019). Regarding the study in general: An earlier analysis of 550 to 700 of the donors reported about 250 Gb of sequence data and roughly 100 million unique TCR beta sequences from around 200 million T cells. An early release that covered fewer than 800 HLA-typed donors contained 250 to 350 gigabases of sequencing data and 70 million to 100 million unique TCR sequences. Of the 350 to 450 genotyped donors, 65% to 90% were placed in the genetic ancestry cluster associated with self-reported Caucasian donors. The study aimed to test whether signatures of past pathogen exposure could be identified by cataloging public T cell receptors. Using immunosequencing, the study profiled T cell repertoires from 500 to 800 subjects and related those repertoires to cytomegalovirus serostatus. In addition to the first cohort of 500 to 850 subjects, a separate validation cohort of 130 or so different subjects was used. To predict cytomegalovirus infection status, the study combined high-throughput TCR immunosequencing, statistical association of individual TCRs with disease status, and machine learning. In a later analysis, previously published TCR beta repertoires from about 640 donors were re-analyzed and high-resolution HLA genotyping was added so that TCR occurrence patterns could be studied. Rather than using new phenotypic data, the later analysis identified candidate immune exposures from TCR beta sequences and from how often those sequences occurred across donors. In an earlier analysis of roughly 580 of the donors, high-throughput TCR beta sequencing was used to judge whether each TCR beta V gene segment behaved as functional or pseudogenic. Donor age, sex, ethnicity and CMV serostatus were compiled together with the repertoire data. A later genetic analysis took genome-wide SNP genotypes for about three fifths of the 666 donors and used that subset as a discovery cohort. Every discovery cohort repertoire had been produced on one sequencing platform. Class I and class II HLA loci were covered by the typing at four-digit resolution. Typing coverage differed by locus: A, B, C, DRB1 and DQB1 were typed in about 629-640 donors, DQA1 in roughly 510, DPA1 in roughly 590, and DPB1 in around 440. A handful of DR-DQ haplotypes were handled as single units for association and clustering because linkage in the cohort was strong. Among 300 to 500 genotyped donors of the cohort, an average of approximately 200,000 unique TCR beta nucleotide sequences was sequenced per donor, of which about 19% were non-productive. What the research found in general, with its limitations: According to a later analysis, parvovirus B19, influenza, CMV and Epstein-Barr virus appeared linked to several top co-occurrence clusters. The authors suggested that the approach could potentially be generalized to other disease states and immunological phenotypes. Some IMGT-functional V segments, including TRBV6-2 and TRBV6-3, could not be told apart with the 87-base-pair reads, so those segments were excluded. Correlated functional status among segregating V segments might be attributable to linkage disequilibrium, but an unknown experimental factor could not be ruled out. Specific HLA alleles were associated with roughly 16,000 TCR beta sequences at a false discovery rate of 0.05 in a later analysis. In a later genetic analysis, fewer N-insertions in productive TCRs were reported among donors in an Asian-associated ancestry cluster than the roughly 710-donor mean. When HLA alleles, especially DR and DQ, strongly co-occurred, attributing TCR associations to individual alleles was difficult. Presence/absence analyses assumed roughly uniform sequencing depth across donors, an assumption that may not hold. In a later analysis, TCR association rates were found to vary across HLA loci, with the most associated TCRs seen for DRB1 alleles and the fewest for HLA-C alleles. In both the original and validation cohorts, the classifier was reported to diagnose cytomegalovirus status with high specificity and sensitivity. Only TCR beta chains were sequenced in this cohort, and the absence of alpha or paired-chain data limited detectable features. In a later analysis, most CMV-associated TCR beta chains were found to appear HLA-restricted, with HLA associations seemingly driven largely by CMV exposure. A further reported finding was that TCR beta sequences accurately predicted the HLA-A and HLA-B alleles for most subjects in the first cohort. CMV serostatus was the only immune exposure information available for the cohort. In a later analysis, HLA-associated TCR beta chains were found to be more clonally expanded and to have lower generation probabilities than equally common non-associated chains. The sequencing pipeline was judged likely to have produced a cluster of highly shared sequence variants as a technical artifact. While some public TCRs were present in many individuals, most TCR sequences turned up only very rarely across donors. In vitro tests confirmed that a few of the cytomegalovirus-associated TCR beta chains recognize cytomegalovirus antigens. In a later genetic analysis, a missense DCLRE1C variant was associated with V-gene and J-gene trimming of TCR beta chains, and the association was replicated in an independent cohort. Because some donors lacked HLA typing at each locus, the association tests relied only on the typed subset. In the study, 150 to 200 TCR beta chains were listed as associated with cytomegalovirus. Because counts were too low, seventeen rarely observed V segments, including chromosome 9 orphons, were excluded from the earlier analysis of several hundred of the donors. Broadly in line with IMGT annotations, most TCR beta V segments showed up in productive rearrangements about 87% or about 30% of the time in an earlier analysis of several hundred of the donors.

The library was prepared using the immunoSEQ multiplex PCR assay. A mixture of 60 forward primers for TCR Vbeta segments and 13 reverse primers for TCR Jbeta segments was used in the multiplex PCR. A multiplex PCR assay on genomic DNA amplified the CDR3 region of rearranged TCR beta genes. Amplified TCR beta libraries were sequenced as 87-base-pair reads on the Illumina HiSeq System. The original pipeline was this. A later analysis counted 75 million to 100 million unique TCR beta chains across the 500 to 850 repertoires, and around 9.9 million of these chains were shared by at least two donors. A nearest-neighbor algorithm error-corrected the raw reads and collapsed the reads into unique sequences, merging closely related sequences to remove PCR and sequencing errors. V, D and J gene segments were assigned by aligning CDR3 sequences to IMGT reference sequences. For a sequence to be retained, a match of at least six nucleotides to both a V gene segment and a J gene segment was required. Rearrangements were called productive when the CDR3 lacked stop codons and stayed in frame with V and J; all others were non-productive. CDR3 was defined by IMGT convention, running from the second conserved V-encoded cysteine to the conserved J-encoded phenylalanine. In an earlier analysis of approximately 590 of the donors, sequences lacking an unambiguous match to a single V gene segment were excluded. An earlier analysis of approximately 590 of the donors called V segments functional above 56.7% productive rearrangements and segregating when the between-donor standard deviation exceeded 5%. A statistical classification framework was built to diagnose cytomegalovirus status from the catalog of TCR beta chain sequences. In a later analysis, TCR nucleotide sequences were compared against IMGT/GENE-DB human TR gene sequences so that V and J genes could be assigned. In a later analysis, CDR3 sequences and most-parsimonious VDJ recombination scenarios were assigned using the TCRdist pipeline. In a later analysis, every TCR beta chain was defined by the combination of its CDR3 amino acid sequence and its V-gene family, and reads without a unique V-gene family were dropped. A later analysis removed 592 highly shared, low-generation-probability nucleotide sequences to deal with suspected cross-contamination and a sequencing artifact. In a later analysis, a clonal expansion index was calculated for each public chain from normalized within-repertoire ranks of inferred template counts. Generation probabilities in a later analysis came from a VDJ recombination model fitted to out-of-frame rearrangements, and those results were checked against IGoR. A later analysis scored TCR-TCR, TCR-HLA and TCR-CMV co-occurrence with hypergeometric tests, applying a repertoire-size bias correction to TCR pairs. In a later analysis, false discovery rates were estimated by permuting HLA or CMV assignments 20 times. In a later analysis, co-occurring TCRs were grouped with DBSCAN, and TCRdist sequence similarity was added when clustering was performed within HLA-allele-positive subsets. Repertoires with fewer than 30,000 or more than 120,000 public chains were left out of co-occurrence clustering, as were roughly five repertoires with anomalous nucleotide sharing. The immuneACCESS repertoire file appears here via TCRdb, limited to in-frame rearrangements. These files lack a portion of the clones; in checked studies, under half of the deficit traces to unresolved V genes, and the cause of the others is not known. V and J calls and clone size are those listed in that table; D and trimming were worked out from the DNA. The sample table lists about 250,000 clones, 80% of them with a count of one. Clones ranked in the top ten supply around 0.33% of the sample.

In total, approximately 690 healthy bone marrow donors made up the cohort. All cohort members were sampled while nominally healthy, although unrecorded immune exposures were likely present. The donor was CMV seronegative and belonged to the group of 350 to 400 seronegative cohort members. A peripheral blood sample was provided by each donor, and peripheral blood mononuclear cells were used for TCR beta sequencing. Genomic DNA extraction from the blood cell samples was performed with the Qiagen DNeasy Blood Extraction Kit. The CDR3 sequence holds 17 residues, the cysteine and phenylalanine included. Only the CDR3 DNA is retained, 51 bases long and in frame from the first base. The germline V gene specifies SGHRS as CDR1 and YFSETQ as CDR2. The germline V and J ends show losses of 0 bases and 2 bases respectively, and no gene match explains 8 bases of the junction. A word on this clone: What this receptor recognizes is not known. No base quality information exists; no much larger clone differs at one position.

The sequenced sample consisted of PBMCs. This receptor was identified in a girl aged 2-9 years in good health and CMV-seronegative. The V gene is TRBV5-1 and the J gene is TRBJ2-7, with 10 bases aligning to TRBD1. CDR3 loop: CASSLAGTGEETYEQYF. The DNA sequence is as follows: TGCGCCAGCAGCTTGGCAGGGACAGGGGAAGAAACCTACGAGCAGTACTTC.